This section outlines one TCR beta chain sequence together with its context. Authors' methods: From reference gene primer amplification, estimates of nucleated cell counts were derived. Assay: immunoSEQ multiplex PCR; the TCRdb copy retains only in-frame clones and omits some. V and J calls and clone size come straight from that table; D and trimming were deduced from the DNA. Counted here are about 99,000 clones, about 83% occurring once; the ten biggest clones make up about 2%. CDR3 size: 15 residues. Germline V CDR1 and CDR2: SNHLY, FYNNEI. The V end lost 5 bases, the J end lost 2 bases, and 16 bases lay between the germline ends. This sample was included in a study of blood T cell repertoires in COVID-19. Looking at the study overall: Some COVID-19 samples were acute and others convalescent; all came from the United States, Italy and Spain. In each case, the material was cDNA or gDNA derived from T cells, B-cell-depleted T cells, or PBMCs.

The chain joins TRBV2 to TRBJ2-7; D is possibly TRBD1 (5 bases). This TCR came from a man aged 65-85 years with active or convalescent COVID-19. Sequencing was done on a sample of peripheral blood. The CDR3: CASSLQGTITYEQYF. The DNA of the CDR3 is TGTGCCAGCAGTCTTCAGGGTACCATCACCTACGAGCAGTACTTC.